The sequence of this TCR beta chain was determined in a study of control samples from healthy donors and cancer patients. The CDR3 is made up of 15 amino acids. The V and J ends lost 0 bases and 8 bases respectively, with 15 bases between them. CDR1 and CDR2 (germline): SGHRS, YFSETQ. The data were produced by immunoSEQ multiplex PCR, yet TCRdb's version contains in-frame clones alone and is incomplete. The sample includes 85,000 to 110,000 clones, around 88% of them seen just once. The chain couples TRBV5-1 to TRBJ2-1; D is unresolved. Sequenced material: PBMCs. This receptor was taken from a man aged 55 to 70 with lung cancer. The CDR3 sequence is CASSLETSPEHEQFF. CDR3 in DNA: TGCGCCAGCAGCTTGGAGACCTCCCCAGAACATGAGCAGTTCTTC.